Presented here are 19 T cell receptor beta chains from one specimen sequenced in a study of cytomegalovirus exposure and HLA in healthy donors. The PCR used 60 Vbeta and 13 Jbeta primers. Repertoires were generated with immunoSEQ multiplex PCR, while TCRdb's copy carries only in-frame clones and drops some. The table shows under 250,000 clones, with approximately 80% occurring only once. The sequenced sample consisted of PBMCs. The receptors originated from a woman aged 60-75 years in good health and CMV-seropositive.

V usage is TRBV28 and J usage is TRBJ2-3, with D possibly TRBD1 on 6 matching bases. The germline V gene encodes CDR1 MDHEN and CDR2 SYDVKM. Trimming removed 4 bases at V and 5 bases at J, with 16 bases between. The CDR3 covers 15 residues. CDR3 residues: CASSSTGLGGDTQYF. The CDR3 DNA reads as TGTGCCAGCAGTTCCACGGGGTTAGGGGGAGATACGCAGTATTTT.

The chain joins TRBV7-9 to TRBJ1-3; TRBD1 matches at 8 bases. Germline V gene lookup returns CDR1 SEHNR and CDR2 FQNEAQ (reference sequence). The CDR3 contains 15 residues. J gave up 4 bases and V 2 bases, and 4 bases lay outside the gene matches. The DNA for the CDR3 is TGTGCCAGCAGCTTACAGGGGGCGATCGGAAACACCATATATTTT. It encodes CASSLQGAIGNTIYF.

This clone has more than one count but fewer than ten. Written as DNA, the CDR3 is TGCGCCAGCAGCATACCTAGTCATGCCGGGGAGCTGTTTTTT. Protein sequence: CASSIPSHAGELFF. This rearrangement joins TRBV5-1 to TRBJ2-2; D unclear. Trimming shortened V by 4 bases and J by 6 bases, and 13 bases separated the two germline ends. The CDR3 totals 14 residues. Per germline, CDR1 SGHRS and CDR2 YFSETQ.

Only a few counts were recorded for this clone. CDR3 in amino acids: CASSPGQVKGAEAFF. Written as DNA, the CDR3 is TGTGCCAGCAGTCCTGGACAGGTTAAAGGGGCTGAAGCTTTCTTT. J is TRBJ1-1 and V is TRBV6-1; 7 nucleotides agree with TRBD1. This CDR3 is 15 amino acids long. V lost 5 bases, J lost 6 bases, and 12 bases stayed unmatched. Germline V lookup: CDR1 MNHNS, CDR2 SASEGT.

J is TRBJ2-3 and V is TRBV18, with D possibly being TRBD1 (6 bases). Germline values: CDR1 KGHSH, CDR2 LQKENI. V lost 0 bases to trimming and J lost 2 bases, with 9 bases between them. The CDR3 extends over 15 amino acids. This CDR3 is CASSPPWTDTDTQYF. CDR3 nucleotides: TGTGCCAGCTCACCACCGTGGACAGACACAGATACGCAGTATTTT.

The chain has TRBV5-1 and TRBJ1-2; a possible D gene is TRBD1 (5 bases). The germline V gene encodes CDR1 SGHRS and CDR2 YFSETQ. Trimming took 0 bases from V and 3 from J, leaving 12 bases between them. This CDR3 region has 15 residues. CDR3 sequence (DNA): TGCGCCAGCAGCTTGGGCGGGGGTCAAGACTATGGCTACACCTTC. Protein: CASSLGGGQDYGYTF.

This clone was recorded a few times. The chain uses TRBV5-1 and TRBJ2-1; 8 bases are shared with TRBD1. The CDR3 has 16 amino acids. The J segment lost 5 bases and the V segment lost 0 bases, leaving 7 bases of the junction unmatched. Germline loops: CDR1 SGHRS, CDR2 YFSETQ. CDR3 loop: CASSLATGGSNNEQFF. CDR3 nucleotide sequence: TGCGCCAGCAGCTTGGCCACAGGGGGAAGTAACAATGAGCAGTTCTTC. The variable domain in full, with the rest retrieved from reference TRBV5-1 and TRBJ2-1, is KAGVTQTPRYLIKTRGQQVTLSCSPISGHRSVSWYQQTPGQGLQFLFEYFSETQRNKGNFPGRFSGRQFSNSRSEMNVSTLELGDSALYLCASSLATGGSNNEQFFGPGTRLTVL.

The sample holds a few counts of this clone. The gene calls are TRBV15 and TRBJ2-7; weak D call: TRBD1 (5 bases). The CDR3 is 15 residues long. Trimming took off 0 bases at V and 2 bases at J, with 11 bases between the two ends. The germline gives CDR1 LNHNV, CDR2 YYDKDF (reference sequence). CDR3 DNA sequence: TGTGCCACCAGCAGAGACCAGACAGAAACCTACGAGCAGTACTTC. Translating it yields CATSRDQTETYEQYF.

The chain links TRBV28 to TRBJ2-7; TRBD1 might be the D (6 bases). From germline, CDR1 is MDHEN and CDR2 SYDVKM. V was cut by 7 bases and J by 0 bases, with 19 bases left in between. This CDR3 has 16 residues. The CDR3 coding sequence is TGTGCCAGCACCTCCCCGGGACAACTTGGCTCCTACGAGCAGTACTTC. It yields the protein CASTSPGQLGSYEQYF.

The J gene is TRBJ1-1, the V gene TRBV27; perhaps TRBD1 as D (5 bases). Germline-derived CDR1 and CDR2 are MNHEY and SMNVEV (reference sequence). Trimming removed 9 bases from V and 5 bases from J, with 16 bases in between. This CDR3 spans 13 amino acids. CDR3 sequence reads: CARVFQGGTEAFF. The CDR3, as DNA: TGTGCCAGAGTCTTCCAGGGAGGGACTGAAGCTTTCTTT.

Only one count was recorded for this clone. This chain uses TRBV6-4 with TRBJ2-1; 9 bases are a match to TRBD2. The germline gives CDR1 MRHNA, CDR2 SNTAGT. CDR3 length equals 14 residues. With 2 bases clipped from V and 6 bases from J, the junction kept 2 bases outside the gene matches. The CDR3 bases are TGTGCCAGCAGTGACGGGGGACTAGCCAATGAGCAGTTCTTC. The encoded protein is CASSDGGLANEQFF.

The chain has TRBV30 and TRBJ1-3; the D is unclear. This CDR3 has 16 residues. Trimming removed 2 bases at V and 3 bases at J, with 17 bases between. Germline V CDR1 and CDR2: GTSNPN, SVGIG (reference sequence). CDR3 sequence reads: CAWSPPAGLGGNTIYF. The CDR3 region has the DNA TGTGCCTGGAGTCCACCGGCAGGACTCGGTGGAAACACCATATATTTT.

The V and J genes are TRBV5-4 and TRBJ2-1, with D possibly TRBD2 on 5 matching bases. The CDR3 runs 15 residues. The V end lost 4 bases, the J end lost 6 bases, and 17 bases lay between the germline ends. In germline, CDR1 is SGHNT, CDR2 YYREEE (reference sequence). The CDR3 nucleotides are TGTGCCAGCAGCAGTCAGGAGGACGGTGGCAATGAGCAGTTCTTC. It is translated as CASSSQEDGGNEQFF. Combining the CDR3 with reference TRBV5-4 and TRBJ2-1 gives the whole variable domain ETGVTQSPTHLIKTRGQQVTLRCSSQSGHNTVSWYQQALGQGPQFIFQYYREEENGRGNFPPRFSGLQFPNYSSELNVNALELDDSALYLCASSSQEDGGNEQFFGPGTRLTVL.

The chain is built from TRBV4-1 and TRBJ2-7, with D tentatively TRBD1 (6 bases). The length of the CDR3 is 15 residues. The germline V gene encodes CDR1 MGHRA and CDR2 YSYEKL. The V end was cut by 4 bases, the J end by 0 bases, with 13 bases between. The CDR3 bases are TGCGCCAGCAGCCGCGGACAGTCATTCTCCTACGAGCAGTACTTC. It translates to CASSRGQSFSYEQYF.

This chain links TRBV30 with TRBJ1-2; no clear D gene. The CDR3 loop spans 12 amino acids. V lost 0 bases to trimming and J lost 11 bases, with 13 bases between them. Germline V gene data show CDR1 as GTSNPN and CDR2 as SVGIG (reference sequence). The CDR3 region has the DNA TGTGCCTGGAGTGTACTCTTATCGGGGTACACCTTC. As protein: CAWSVLLSGYTF.

This clone turned up a few times. V usage is TRBV5-1 and J usage is TRBJ1-4; 7 bases align to TRBD1. The ends lost 7 bases at V and 0 bases at J; junction bases unmatched: 3. Germline V gives CDR1 SGHRS, CDR2 YFSETQ. The CDR3 sequence is 14 residues long. CDR3 in DNA: TGCGCCAGCGCAAGGGGGCCAACTAATGAAAAACTGTTTTTT. Translation: CASARGPTNEKLFF.

This clone was detected only once. The chain carries TRBV5-1 and TRBJ2-1, with D possibly TRBD2 on 6 matching bases. This CDR3 region has 15 residues. The germline CDR1 and CDR2 sequences are SGHRS and YFSETQ. Trimming left V 2 bases short and J 3 bases short, with 12 bases between. This CDR3 reads CASSLTGANYNEQFF. CDR3 nucleotide sequence: TGCGCCAGCAGCTTAACGGGAGCTAACTACAATGAGCAGTTCTTC. Using reference TRBV5-1 and TRBJ2-1 for the parts outside the CDR3, the full variable domain is KAGVTQTPRYLIKTRGQQVTLSCSPISGHRSVSWYQQTPGQGLQFLFEYFSETQRNKGNFPGRFSGRQFSNSRSEMNVSTLELGDSALYLCASSLTGANYNEQFFGPGTRLTVL.

This chain connects TRBV7-9 to TRBJ1-5; D uncertain. Per the germline V gene, CDR1 is SEHNR and CDR2 is FQNEAQ (reference sequence). The CDR3 extends over 14 amino acids. V shed 7 bases and J shed 3 bases, with 13 bases lying between them. This CDR3 reads CASTGEVDNQPQHF. The CDR3 DNA is TGTGCCAGCACCGGGGAGGTGGACAATCAGCCCCAGCATTTT.

The chain carries TRBV9 and TRBJ2-1, with TRBD1 matching 7 bases. The CDR3 loop spans 15 amino acids. With 2 bases clipped from V and 4 bases from J, the junction kept 6 bases outside the gene matches. The germline V gene encodes CDR1 SGDLS and CDR2 YYNGEE. The CDR3 DNA follows: TGTGCCAGCAGCGTGGGCAGGGGGAATTACAATGAGCAGTTCTTC. This gives the protein CASSVGRGNYNEQFF.